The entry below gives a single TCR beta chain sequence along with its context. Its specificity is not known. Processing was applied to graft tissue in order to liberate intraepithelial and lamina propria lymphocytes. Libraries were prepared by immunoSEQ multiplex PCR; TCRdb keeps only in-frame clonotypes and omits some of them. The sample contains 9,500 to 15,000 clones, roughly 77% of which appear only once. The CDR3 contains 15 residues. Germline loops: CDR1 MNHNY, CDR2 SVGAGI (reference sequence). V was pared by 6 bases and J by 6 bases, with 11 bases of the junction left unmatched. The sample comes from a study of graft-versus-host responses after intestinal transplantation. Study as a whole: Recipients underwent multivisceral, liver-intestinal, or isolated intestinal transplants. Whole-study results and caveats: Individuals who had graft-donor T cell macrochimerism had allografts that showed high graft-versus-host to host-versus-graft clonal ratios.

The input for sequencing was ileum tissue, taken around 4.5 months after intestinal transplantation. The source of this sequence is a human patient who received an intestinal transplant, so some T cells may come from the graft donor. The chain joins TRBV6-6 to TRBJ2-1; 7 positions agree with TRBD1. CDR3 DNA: TGTGCCAGCAGCCCGACAGGGTTGGCACGCAATGAGCAGTTCTTC. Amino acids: CASSPTGLARNEQFF.